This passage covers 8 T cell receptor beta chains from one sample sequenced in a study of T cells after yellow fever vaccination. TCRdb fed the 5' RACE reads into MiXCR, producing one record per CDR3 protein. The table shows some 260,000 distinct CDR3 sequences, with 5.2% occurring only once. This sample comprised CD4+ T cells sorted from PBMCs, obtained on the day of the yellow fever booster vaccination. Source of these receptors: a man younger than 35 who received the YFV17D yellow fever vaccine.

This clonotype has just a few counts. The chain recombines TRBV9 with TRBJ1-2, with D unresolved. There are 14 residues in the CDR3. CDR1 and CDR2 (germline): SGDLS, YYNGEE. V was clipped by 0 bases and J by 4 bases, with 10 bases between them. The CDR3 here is CASSVGGSVYGYTF. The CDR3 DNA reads TGTGCCAGCAGCGTAGGGGGATCGGTCTATGGCTACACCTTC.

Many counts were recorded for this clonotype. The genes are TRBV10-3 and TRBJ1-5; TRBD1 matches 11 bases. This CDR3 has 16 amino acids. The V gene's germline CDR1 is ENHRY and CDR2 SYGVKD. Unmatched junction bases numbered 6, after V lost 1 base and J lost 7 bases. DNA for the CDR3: TGTGCCATCAGTGAGTTCGGGACAGGGGGAGGGCAGCCCCAGCATTTT. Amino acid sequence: CAISEFGTGGGQPQHF.

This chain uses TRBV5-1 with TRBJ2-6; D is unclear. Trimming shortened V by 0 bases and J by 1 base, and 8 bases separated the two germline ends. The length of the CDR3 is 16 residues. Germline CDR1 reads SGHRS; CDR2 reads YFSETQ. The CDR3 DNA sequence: TGCGCCAGCAGCTTGGGGCAGACTTCTGGGGCCAACGTCCTGACTTTC. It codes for CASSLGQTSGANVLTF. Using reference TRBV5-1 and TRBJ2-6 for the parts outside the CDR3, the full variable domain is KAGVTQTPRYLIKTRGQQVTLSCSPISGHRSVSWYQQTPGQGLQFLFEYFSETQRNKGNFPGRFSGRQFSNSRSEMNVSTLELGDSALYLCASSLGQTSGANVLTFGAGSRLTVL.

The CDR3 DNA reads TGTGCCAGCAGCCGCCGGGGGGCAGGGCCCTATGGCTACACCTTC. Protein sequence: CASSRRGAGPYGYTF. The genes are TRBV6-5 and TRBJ1-2; D is possibly TRBD1 (6 bases). Germline CDR1 reads MNHEY; CDR2 reads SVGAGI. The V gene lost 6 bases and the J gene lost 4 bases, with 18 bases spanning the gap. The CDR3 has 15 residues.

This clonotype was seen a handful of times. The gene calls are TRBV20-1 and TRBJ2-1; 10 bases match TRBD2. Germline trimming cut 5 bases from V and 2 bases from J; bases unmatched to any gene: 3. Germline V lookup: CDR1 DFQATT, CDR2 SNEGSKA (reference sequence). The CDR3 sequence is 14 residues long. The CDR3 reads CSAGSGGAYNEQFF. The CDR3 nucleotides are TGCAGTGCTGGAAGCGGGGGGGCCTACAATGAGCAGTTCTTC.

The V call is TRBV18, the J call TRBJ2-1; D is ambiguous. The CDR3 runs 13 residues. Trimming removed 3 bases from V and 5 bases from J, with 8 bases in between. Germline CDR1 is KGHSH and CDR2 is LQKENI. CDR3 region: CASSPIINNEQFF. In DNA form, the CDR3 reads TGTGCCAGCTCACCCATTATAAACAATGAGCAGTTCTTC.

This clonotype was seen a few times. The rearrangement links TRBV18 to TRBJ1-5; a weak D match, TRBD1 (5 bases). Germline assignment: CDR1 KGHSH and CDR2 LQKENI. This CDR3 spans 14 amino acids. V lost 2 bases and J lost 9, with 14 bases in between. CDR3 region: CASSPGQGMGPQHF. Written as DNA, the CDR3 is TGTGCCAGCTCACCAGGGCAGGGAATGGGGCCCCAGCATTTT.

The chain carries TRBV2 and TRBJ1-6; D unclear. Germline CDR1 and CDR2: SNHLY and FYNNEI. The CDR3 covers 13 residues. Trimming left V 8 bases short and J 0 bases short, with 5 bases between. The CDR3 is CASPSSYNSPLHF. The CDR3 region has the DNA TGTGCCAGCCCGAGCTCCTATAATTCACCCCTCCACTTT.